Below, 25 T cell receptor beta chains from the same sample are listed, as sequenced in a study of blood T cell repertoires in COVID-19. Produced via immunoSEQ multiplex PCR; TCRdb's table is partial and in-frame only. The sample has 150,000 or so clones, approximately 85% seen once. Material: peripheral blood. The receptors originated from a man aged 35-49 years who had recovered from COVID-19.

The chain couples TRBV19 to TRBJ2-2; TRBD2 might be the D (5 bases). Germline CDR1 LNHDA, CDR2 SQIVND (reference sequence). V shed 5 bases and J shed 3 bases, with 13 bases lying between them. The CDR3 sequence is 15 residues long. The CDR3 DNA sequence: TGTGCCAGTAGTGCGTCGGACTCGTACACCGGGGAGCTGTTTTTT. Translating gives CASSASDSYTGELFF.

Comments on this clone: Different DNA sequences within this sample yield the same CDR3. The chain recombines TRBV12-3 or TRBV12-4 with TRBJ1-2; no definite D call. V lost 5 bases and J lost 3, with 10 bases in between. The CDR3 is 13 residues long. CDR3 sequence reads: CASSPDSYYGYTF. The CDR3 nucleotides read TGTGCCAGCAGTCCGGACTCATACTATGGCTACACCTTC.

This chain connects TRBV7-6 to TRBJ2-7, with 10 bases lining up with TRBD2. The length of the CDR3 is 17 residues. Germline V gene data show CDR1 as SGHVS and CDR2 as FNYEAQ. The V gene end was trimmed by 5 bases and the J gene end by 1 base; junction bases not matched to a gene: 11. CDR3 residues: CASSQELAAGGSYEQYF. DNA for the CDR3: TGTGCCAGCAGCCAAGAATTGGCAGCGGGGGGGTCCTACGAGCAGTACTTC.

This clone has only one observation. The chain carries TRBV4-2 and TRBJ2-1; TRBD2 agrees at 14 bases. Germline V CDR1 and CDR2: LGHNA, YNFKEQ. V trimming: 6 bases; J trimming: 1 base; junction bases outside the gene matches: 11. The length of the CDR3 is 19 residues. The CDR3 region is CASRLFGTSGSDSYNEQFF. CDR3 sequence (DNA): TGTGCCAGCAGGCTCTTCGGGACTAGCGGGAGTGATTCCTACAATGAGCAGTTCTTC.

This clone was recorded only once. The chain has TRBV5-1 and TRBJ2-7; D gene ambiguous. The CDR3 sequence is 12 residues long. Per the germline V gene, CDR1 is SGHRS and CDR2 is YFSETQ. V was shortened by 1 base and J by 6 bases, with 8 bases between the two germline ends. CDR3: CASSLKPREQYF. CDR3 nucleotide sequence: TGCGCCAGCAGCTTGAAGCCGCGCGAGCAGTACTTC.

The chain couples TRBV29-1 to TRBJ2-1; D might be TRBD2 (6 bases). Trimming shortened V by 8 bases and J by 0 bases, and 8 bases separated the two germline ends. Germline V gives CDR1 SQVTM, CDR2 ANQGSEA. This CDR3 has 12 amino acids. DNA for the CDR3: TGCAGCACCGGGGGCTCCTACAATGAGCAGTTCTTC. It is translated as CSTGGSYNEQFF.

This chain links TRBV7-2 with TRBJ2-7; tentative D call: TRBD2 (5 bases). V was trimmed by 5 bases and J by 3 bases, leaving 14 bases between them. Germline lookup yields CDR1 SGHTA and CDR2 FQGNSA. This CDR3 has 14 residues. The CDR3 loop reads CASSERGGYYEQYF. CDR3 nucleotides: TGTGCCAGCAGCGAAAGAGGCGGGTACTACGAGCAGTACTTC.

The V and J genes are TRBV4-1 and TRBJ2-3; maybe TRBD1 (5 bases). With 2 bases removed from V and 4 bases from J, the gap between germline ends came to 13 bases. This CDR3 contains 15 residues. From germline, CDR1 is MGHRA and CDR2 YSYEKL. CDR3 residues: CASSQPGIESDTQYF. CDR3 nucleotide sequence: TGCGCCAGCAGCCAACCAGGGATTGAGTCAGATACGCAGTATTTT.

The V call is TRBV18, the J call TRBJ2-2, with D maybe TRBD2 (5 bases). The CDR3 spans 16 residues. Trimming cost V 1 base and J 5 bases, with 14 bases left between them. CDR1 is KGHSH, CDR2 LQKENI, per germline. The chain's CDR3 is CASSPLGWEKTGELFF. The CDR3 DNA sequence: TGTGCCAGCTCACCACTCGGCTGGGAGAAGACCGGGGAGCTGTTTTTT.

The table lists this clone with many counts. CDR3 region: CASSYGAASYEQYF. Written as DNA, the CDR3 is TGTGCCAGCAGTTACGGGGCAGCCTCCTACGAGCAGTACTTC. The chain joins TRBV6-2 or TRBV6-3 to TRBJ2-7, with D possibly matching TRBD1 (5 bases). In germline, CDR1 is MNHEY, CDR2 SVGEGT. The CDR3 covers 14 residues. The V and J ends lost 2 bases and 0 bases respectively, with 8 bases between them.

This chain uses TRBV6-6 with TRBJ1-5; D not resolved. V gave up 6 bases and J gave up 3 bases, with 6 bases separating them. The germline V gene has CDR1 MNHNY and CDR2 SVGAGI (reference sequence). This CDR3 contains 12 residues. The CDR3 protein is CASRENNQPQHF. The CDR3 DNA reads as TGTGCCAGCAGAGAGAACAATCAGCCCCAGCATTTT.

This clone was counted between two and nine times. The chain recombines TRBV30 with TRBJ2-7, with D tentatively TRBD2 (5 bases). This CDR3 has 13 residues. The germline gives CDR1 GTSNPN, CDR2 SVGIG (reference sequence). V shed 4 bases and J shed 3 bases, with 13 bases lying between them. CDR3 sequence reads: CAWNERLLYEQYF. CDR3 in DNA: TGTGCCTGGAACGAGCGGTTACTCTACGAGCAGTACTTC.

The V gene is TRBV4-3, the J gene TRBJ2-5; D possibly corresponds to TRBD1 (6 bases). Trimming removed 0 bases from V and 4 bases from J, with 15 bases in between. CDR1 is LGHNA, CDR2 YSLEER, per germline. The CDR3 contains 16 residues. CDR3 in amino acids: CASSQEDRRGGETQYF. DNA for the CDR3: TGCGCCAGCAGCCAAGAGGACCGAAGAGGGGGAGAGACCCAGTACTTC.

The chain couples TRBV24-1 to TRBJ2-3, with D unclear. CDR1 is KGHDR and CDR2 is SFDVKD in the germline V gene. This CDR3 contains 13 residues. The V and J ends lost 6 bases and 1 base respectively, with 7 bases between them. The CDR3: CATSSSGTDTQYF. The CDR3 nucleotides are TGTGCCACCAGTTCCTCGGGCACAGATACGCAGTATTTT.

The V call is TRBV19, the J call TRBJ1-1; maybe TRBD1 (6 bases). V was trimmed by 1 base and J by 7 bases, leaving 10 bases between them. The CDR3 runs 13 residues. Germline CDR1 and CDR2: LNHDA and SQIVND (reference sequence). As DNA, the CDR3 is TGTGCCAGTAGTATAGCCAGGGGCAATGAAGCTTTCTTT. It yields the protein CASSIARGNEAFF.

V and J are TRBV12-3 or TRBV12-4 and TRBJ1-1, with 7 bases fitting TRBD1. The CDR3 length is 13 residues. The junction had 2 bases not matched to a gene; V was cut back by 7 bases and J by 0 bases. CDR3 sequence reads: CASTGTVNTEAFF. CDR3 nucleotides: TGTGCCAGCACCGGGACAGTGAACACTGAAGCTTTCTTT.

The gene calls are TRBV5-6 and TRBJ2-2; possible D gene TRBD1, 6 bases. This CDR3 is built from 17 residues. Germline V gene sequence: CDR1 SGHDT, CDR2 YYEEEE. V gave up 1 base and J gave up 6 bases, with 19 bases separating them. CDR3 in amino acids: CASSLYQGHLSPGELFF. The CDR3 nucleotides are TGTGCCAGCAGCTTGTACCAGGGACACCTATCGCCCGGGGAGCTGTTTTTT. Supplemented by reference TRBV5-6 and TRBJ2-2, the full variable domain reads DAGVTQSPTHLIKTRGQQVTLRCSPKSGHDTVSWYQQALGQGPQFIFQYYEEEERQRGNFPDRFSGHQFPNYSSELNVNALLLGDSALYLCASSLYQGHLSPGELFFGEGSRLTVL.

This sequence joins TRBV2 and TRBJ1-6; no definite D call. Looked up from germline, CDR1 is SNHLY and CDR2 is FYNNEI. This CDR3 spans 15 amino acids. The V gene lost 1 base and the J gene lost 10 bases, with 14 bases spanning the gap. The CDR3 region is CASSEEKGGGSPLHF. In DNA form, the CDR3 reads TGTGCCAGCAGTGAAGAAAAGGGAGGAGGCTCACCCCTCCACTTT.

The chain uses TRBV12-5 and TRBJ2-3, with a possible D match to TRBD2 (6 bases). In germline, CDR1 is LGHNT, CDR2 FRNRAP. Trimming cost V 2 bases and J 2 bases, with 20 bases left between them. This CDR3 has 18 residues. CDR3 nucleotides: TGTGCTAGTGGTTTGTCCTTTTCGTCCGGGACTCTCACAGATACGCAGTATTTT. Amino acids: CASGLSFSSGTLTDTQYF.

The V and J genes are TRBV30 and TRBJ2-5; 7 positions match TRBD1. V was clipped by 0 bases and J by 1 base; unmatched bases: 5. CDR1 and CDR2 (germline): GTSNPN, SVGIG (reference sequence). The length of the CDR3 is 15 residues. CDR3 DNA sequence: TGTGCCTGGAGTGTGGGACAGCCTAGCCAAGAGACCCAGTACTTC. It encodes CAWSVGQPSQETQYF.

The rearrangement links TRBV6-1 to TRBJ2-1, with D tentatively TRBD2 (6 bases). Germline CDR1 reads MNHNS; CDR2 reads SASEGT. The CDR3 covers 15 residues. The ends were cut back, 3 bases at V and 10 bases at J, with 19 bases in the middle. The CDR3 coding sequence is TGTGCCAGCAGTGACCAGACACCCATAGCGGACGAGCAGTTCTTC. This gives the protein CASSDQTPIADEQFF.

This clone has just a few counts. The rearrangement links TRBV6-2 or TRBV6-3 to TRBJ1-2, with D maybe TRBD1 (6 bases). Looked up from germline, CDR1 is MNHEY and CDR2 is SVGEGT. V dropped 0 bases and J dropped 4 bases, with 12 bases sitting between them. This CDR3 is 15 amino acids long. CDR3 residues: CASSYSWQGSYGYTF. DNA of the CDR3: TGTGCCAGCAGTTACTCATGGCAGGGGAGCTATGGCTACACCTTC.

The chain links TRBV4-3 to TRBJ2-2, with D maybe TRBD2 (6 bases). Germline CDR1 and CDR2: LGHNA and YSLEER. V dropped 0 bases and J dropped 5 bases, with 16 bases sitting between them. The CDR3 has 17 residues. The CDR3 protein is CASSQDPARAGTGELFF. CDR3 DNA: TGCGCCAGCAGCCAAGATCCGGCCCGGGCGGGGACCGGGGAGCTGTTTTTT.

This clone appeared a single time. The gene calls are TRBV30 and TRBJ1-3, with D uncertain. This CDR3 spans 12 amino acids. The V end lost 5 bases, the J end lost 8 bases, and 13 bases lay between the germline ends. The germline gives CDR1 GTSNPN, CDR2 SVGIG (reference sequence). The CDR3 here is CAWQEGWYTIYF. The CDR3 DNA follows: TGTGCCTGGCAAGAGGGCTGGTACACCATATATTTT.

This rearrangement joins TRBV29-1 to TRBJ2-7; a possible D gene is TRBD2 (6 bases). V was clipped by 6 bases and J by 7 bases, with 13 bases between them. The germline gives CDR1 SQVTM, CDR2 ANQGSEA. The CDR3 runs 11 residues. The CDR3 is CSVTLAGEQYF. In DNA, the CDR3 is TGCAGCGTGACCCTTGCGGGGGAGCAGTACTTC.